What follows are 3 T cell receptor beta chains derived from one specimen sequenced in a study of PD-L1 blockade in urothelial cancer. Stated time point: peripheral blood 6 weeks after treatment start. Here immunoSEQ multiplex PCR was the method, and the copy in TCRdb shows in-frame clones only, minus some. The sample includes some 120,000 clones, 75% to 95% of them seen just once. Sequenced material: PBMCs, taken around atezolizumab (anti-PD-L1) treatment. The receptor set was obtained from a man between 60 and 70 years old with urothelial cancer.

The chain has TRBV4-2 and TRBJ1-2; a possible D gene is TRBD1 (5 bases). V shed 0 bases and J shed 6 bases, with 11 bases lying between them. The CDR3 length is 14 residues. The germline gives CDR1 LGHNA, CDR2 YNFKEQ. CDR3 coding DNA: TGTGCCAGCAGCCAAGATTGGGGGGACGATGGCTACACCTTC. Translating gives CASSQDWGDDGYTF.

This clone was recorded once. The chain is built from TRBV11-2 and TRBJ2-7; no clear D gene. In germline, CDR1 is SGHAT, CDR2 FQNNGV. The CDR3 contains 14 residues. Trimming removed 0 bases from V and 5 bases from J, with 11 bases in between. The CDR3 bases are TGTGCCAGCAGCTTAGATTATAGCCACCACGAGCAGTACTTC. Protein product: CASSLDYSHHEQYF.

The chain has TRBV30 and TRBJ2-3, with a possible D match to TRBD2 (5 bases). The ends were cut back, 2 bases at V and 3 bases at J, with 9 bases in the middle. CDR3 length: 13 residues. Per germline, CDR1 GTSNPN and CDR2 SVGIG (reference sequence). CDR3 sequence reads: CAWSRRGTDTQYF. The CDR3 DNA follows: TGTGCCTGGAGTCGTCGAGGGACAGATACGCAGTATTTT.